A single sample is the source of the 13 T cell receptor beta chains below, sequenced in a study of prognosis after radiotherapy for stage I lung cancer. Two-round multiplex PCR on genomic DNA was the method by which TCR beta CDR3 was amplified. Individual primers that were specific to each TRBV and TRBJ gene served in first-round PCR. TCRdb reanalysed the multiplex PCR reads using MiXCR and keeps one entry per CDR3 protein. Seen here are approximately 22,000 distinct CDR3 sequences, more than 40% observed once, and the top ten hold roughly a third. Material: PBMCs, obtained before or after stereotactic body radiation therapy (not recorded which). These receptors were taken from a donor at least 50 years old with non-small cell lung cancer.

This clonotype has a count of ten or more. The chain employs TRBV11-3 and TRBJ2-1; D gene ambiguous. The V end was cut by 3 bases, the J end by 0 bases, with 15 bases between. CDR1 and CDR2 (germline): SGHNT, YENEEA. The CDR3 is 17 amino acids. The chain's CDR3 is CASSLKVATDSYNEQFF. DNA for the CDR3: TGTGCCAGCAGCTTGAAGGTAGCCACAGACTCCTACAATGAGCAGTTCTTC.

At least ten counts were recorded for this clonotype. The chain has TRBV19 and TRBJ2-7; possible D gene TRBD1, 5 bases. V lost 7 bases to trimming and J lost 3 bases, with 7 bases between them. The germline CDR1 and CDR2 sequences are LNHDA and SQIVND (reference sequence). This CDR3 is built from 11 residues. In DNA, the CDR3 is TGTGCCAGTACTGACAGCTACGAGCAGTACTTC. Translated: CASTDSYEQYF.

This clonotype was counted between two and nine times. V usage is TRBV30 and J usage is TRBJ2-2; no clear D gene. Per germline, CDR1 GTSNPN and CDR2 SVGIG (reference sequence). The V and J ends lost 0 bases and 11 bases respectively, with 16 bases between them. The CDR3 consists of 14 residues. This chain's CDR3 is CAWSVRWQGGELFF. The CDR3 DNA sequence: TGTGCCTGGAGTGTGAGGTGGCAAGGCGGTGAGCTGTTTTTT.

This clonotype has at least ten counts. The rearrangement joins TRBV4-2 to TRBJ1-2, with D hard to call. The CDR3 totals 12 residues. Trimming removed 3 bases from V and 5 bases from J, with 7 bases in between. The V gene's germline CDR1 is LGHNA and CDR2 YNFKEQ. Here the CDR3 reads CASSQRSYGYTF. The CDR3 nucleotides are TGTGCCAGCAGCCAGAGAAGTTATGGCTACACCTTC.

This clonotype has a count of ten or more. The rearrangement uses TRBV7-3 and TRBJ2-7; the match to TRBD2 covers 10 bases. Looked up from germline, CDR1 is SGHTA and CDR2 is FQGTGA. V lost 4 bases and J lost 4; bases outside the gene matches: 1. The CDR3 contains 13 residues. The CDR3: CASSSSGSYEQYF. CDR3 nucleotide sequence: TGTGCCAGCAGCTCTAGCGGGAGTTACGAGCAGTACTTC. Variable domain in full (rest from reference TRBV7-3 and TRBJ2-7): GAGVSQTPSNKVTEKGKYVELRCDPISGHTALYWYRQSLGQGPEFLIYFQGTGAADDSGLPNDRFFAVRPEGSVSTLKIQRTERGDSAVYLCASSSSGSYEQYFGPGTRLTVT.

The rearrangement links TRBV7-3 to TRBJ2-1, with 7 bases identical to TRBD2. The CDR3 loop spans 18 amino acids. Per germline, CDR1 SGHTA and CDR2 FQGTGA. V lost 1 base to trimming and J lost 1 base; unmatched junction nucleotides: 10. The DNA for the CDR3 is TGTGCCAGCAGCTTAATAGGGAGCGGGATCATATCCTACAATGAGCAGTTCTTC. Amino acid sequence: CASSLIGSGIISYNEQFF.

The V and J genes are TRBV5-1 and TRBJ2-2; 9 nucleotides match TRBD1. Germline CDR1 SGHRS, CDR2 YFSETQ. This CDR3 is built from 16 residues. V dropped 0 bases and J dropped 4; count of bases not matched to a gene: 4. CDR3 region: CASSLGRDRVTGELFF. The CDR3 DNA is TGCGCCAGCAGCTTGGGCCGGGACAGGGTCACCGGGGAGCTGTTTTTT.

In its sample, this clonotype is medium-sized. This chain links TRBV6-2 or TRBV6-3 with TRBJ2-7; TRBD1 matches 11 bases. CDR1 is MNHEY and CDR2 is SVGEGT in the germline V gene. The CDR3 runs 16 residues. The V segment lost 2 bases and the J segment 4 bases; nucleotides outside the gene matches: 7. The CDR3 DNA follows: TGTGCCAGCAGTTACCGGACAGGGGGCGGATTTTACGAGCAGTACTTC. This gives the protein CASSYRTGGGFYEQYF.

With respect to this clonotype: Sequence at one end of the junction differs from germline and may be a read error. The chain combines TRBV15 with TRBJ1-1; D gene unclear. The germline CDR1 and CDR2 sequences are LNHNV and YYDKDF (reference sequence). The CDR3 sequence is 15 residues long. The CDR3 protein is CATIRVGNMDTEAFF. CDR3 bases: TGTGCCACCATCAGAGTCGGCAATATGGACACTGAAGCTTTCTTT.

The chain's CDR3 is CASSPGADTQYF. The CDR3 nucleotides are TGTGCCAGCAGCCCAGGGGCAGATACGCAGTATTTT. V and J are TRBV11-2 and TRBJ2-3; weak D call: TRBD1 (6 bases). From germline, CDR1 is SGHAT and CDR2 FQNNGV. The V and J ends lost 5 bases and 4 bases respectively, with 7 bases between them. The CDR3 spans 12 residues.

This clonotype has a count of ten or more. This sequence joins TRBV9 and TRBJ2-3; D gene uncertain. The CDR3 sequence is 14 residues long. V lost 0 bases, J lost 1 base, and 6 bases lay in between. Germline V gene lookup returns CDR1 SGDLS and CDR2 YYNGEE. The CDR3 nucleotides read TGTGCCAGCAGCGTAGGTCAGGGCACAGATACGCAGTATTTT. Protein product: CASSVGQGTDTQYF.

This clonotype was detected many times. This rearrangement joins TRBV5-4 to TRBJ1-2; tentative D call: TRBD1 (5 bases). Germline V lookup: CDR1 SGHNT, CDR2 YYREEE (reference sequence). The CDR3 has 13 residues. The V end lost 0 bases, the J end lost 2 bases, and 5 bases lay between the germline ends. The CDR3 region is CASSLEGNYGYTF. The CDR3 DNA is TGTGCCAGCAGCTTGGAGGGGAACTATGGCTACACCTTC. Combining the CDR3 with reference TRBV5-4 and TRBJ1-2 gives the whole variable domain ETGVTQSPTHLIKTRGQQVTLRCSSQSGHNTVSWYQQALGQGPQFIFQYYREEENGRGNFPPRFSGLQFPNYSSELNVNALELDDSALYLCASSLEGNYGYTFGSGTRLTVV.

On this clonotype itself: Given a far larger clone just one base away, this is likely a sequencing read error. The J gene is TRBJ2-3, the V gene TRBV6-9; the D is unclear. The germline CDR1 and CDR2 sequences are MNHGY and SVAAGI. The length of the CDR3 is 13 residues. Trimming removed 3 bases from V and 2 bases from J, with 6 bases in between. CDR3 residues: CASSYPDTDTQYF. CDR3 bases: TGTGCCAGCAGTTACCCGGACACAGATACGCAGTATTTT.